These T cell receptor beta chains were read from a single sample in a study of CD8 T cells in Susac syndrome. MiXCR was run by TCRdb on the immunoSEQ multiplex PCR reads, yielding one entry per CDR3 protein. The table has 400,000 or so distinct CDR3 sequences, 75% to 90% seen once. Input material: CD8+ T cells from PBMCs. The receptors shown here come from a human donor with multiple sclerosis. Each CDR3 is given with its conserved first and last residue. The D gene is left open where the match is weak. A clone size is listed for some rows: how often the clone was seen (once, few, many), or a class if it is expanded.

CASQTLSGGAYEQYF,TGTGCCAGCCAAACCCTCAGCGGGGGGGCTTACGAGCAGTACTTC,TRBD2,TRBV11-2,.,TRBJ2-7
CASSEHEITEYNEQFF,TGTGCCAGCAGTGAACATGAGATTACAGAGTACAATGAGCAGTTCTTC,.,TRBV2,.,TRBJ2-1
CASSLTPPRADYYNEQFF,TGTGCCAGCAGCTTAACCCCGCCCCGAGCGGACTACTACAATGAGCAGTTCTTC,.,TRBV7-3,once,TRBJ2-1
CASSLDGTGVYGYTF,TGTGCCAGCAGCTTAGATGGGACAGGGGTCTATGGCTACACCTTC,TRBD1,TRBV11-2,few,TRBJ1-2
CASSQAYNEQFF,TGTGCCAGCAGCCAAGCCTACAATGAGCAGTTCTTC,.,TRBV14,few,TRBJ2-1
CATSDPPGTGGGNQPQHF,TGTGCCACCAGTGATCCCCCCGGGACAGGGGGCGGCAATCAGCCCCAGCATTTT,TRBD1,TRBV24-1,.,TRBJ1-5
CASSLLSGTQNTEAFF,TGCGCCAGCAGCTTGCTGAGCGGGACACAGAACACTGAAGCTTTCTTT,.,TRBV5-1,.,TRBJ1-1
CASSYSLSRTAKGEKLFF,TGTGCCAGCAGTTACTCGCTTTCACGGACAGCCAAGGGCGAAAAACTGTTTTTT,.,TRBV6-5,.,TRBJ1-4
CASSLQGNNQPQHF,TGTGCCAGCAGCTTACAGGGAAACAATCAGCCCCAGCATTTT,.,TRBV14,.,TRBJ1-5
CASSLAATYNEQFF,TGTGCCAGCAGTCTAGCGGCAACCTACAATGAGCAGTTCTTC,TRBD2,TRBV14,.,TRBJ2-1
CASSQDLAGVYNEQFF,TGTGCCAGCAGCCAAGATTTAGCGGGAGTTTACAATGAGCAGTTCTTC,TRBD2,TRBV14,few,TRBJ2-1
CASSFSSGTDYNEQFF,TGTGCCAGCAGCTTTTCCTCCGGGACAGACTACAATGAGCAGTTCTTC,TRBD1,TRBV7-9,.,TRBJ2-1
CASSIESGGPYNEQFF,TGTGCCAGTAGTATAGAATCAGGGGGCCCATACAATGAGCAGTTCTTC,TRBD1,TRBV19,.,TRBJ2-1
CASSGRGNQPQHF,TGTGCCAGCAGCGGTAGGGGCAATCAGCCCCAGCATTTT,.,TRBV9,.,TRBJ1-5
CSVTTEYEQYF,TGCAGCGTTACGACAGAATACGAGCAGTACTTC,.,TRBV29-1,.,TRBJ2-7
CASSFREVYDEQFF,TGCGCCAGCAGCTTCAGGGAAGTTTACGATGAGCAGTTCTTC,.,TRBV5-1,.,TRBJ2-1
CASSQVGGGELFF,TGCGCCAGCAGCCAAGTTGGGGGCGGGGAGCTGTTTTTT,.,TRBV4-1,.,TRBJ2-2
CASGGAGYGYTF,TGTGCCAGCGGAGGTGCAGGGTATGGCTACACCTTC,.,TRBV27,.,TRBJ1-2
CASSDYTDTQYF,TGTGCCAGCAGTGATTACACAGATACGCAGTATTTT,.,TRBV6-1,once,TRBJ2-3
CAISESANTEAFF,TGTGCCATCAGTGAGTCGGCGAACACTGAAGCTTTCTTT,.,TRBV10-3,once,TRBJ1-1
CASSLFGAGENTGELFF,TGTGCCAGCAGTTTATTCGGAGCGGGGGAGAACACCGGGGAGCTGTTTTTT,TRBD2,TRBV27,.,TRBJ2-2
CSVGVIGELFF,TGCAGCGTTGGGGTTATCGGGGAGCTGTTTTTT,.,TRBV29-1,.,TRBJ2-2
CASSNFGQGANEAFF,TGTGCCAGCAGTAACTTCGGACAGGGGGCAAATGAAGCTTTCTTT,TRBD1,TRBV28,.,TRBJ1-1
CASSLDSPTYNEQFF,TGTGCCAGCAGCTTGGACTCCCCCACCTACAATGAGCAGTTCTTC,.,TRBV5-6,.,TRBJ2-1
CASSPQTSTGTAYEQYF,TGTGCCAGCAGCCCCCAAACCTCGACAGGGACGGCCTACGAGCAGTACTTC,TRBD1,TRBV5-8,.,TRBJ2-7
CASSQERIVGETQYF,TGCGCCAGCAGCCAAGAGAGAATAGTAGGAGAGACCCAGTACTTC,.,TRBV4-1,.,TRBJ2-5
CASSLAGGGNEKLFF,TGTGCCAGCAGCTTAGCAGGGGGCGGTAATGAAAAACTGTTTTTT,TRBD1,TRBV13,.,TRBJ1-4
CASSSIDTIGTDTQYF,TGTGCCAGCAGTTCAATCGACACTATAGGCACAGATACGCAGTATTTT,.,TRBV6-5,.,TRBJ2-3
CASSPGLAASYEQYF,TGTGCCAGCAGCCCGGGACTAGCGGCCTCCTACGAGCAGTACTTC,TRBD2,TRBV7-9,.,TRBJ2-7
CAWSTGNAGELFF,TGTGCCTGGAGTACAGGGAACGCCGGGGAGCTGTTTTTT,.,TRBV30,.,TRBJ2-2
CASSRLWGQGSTEAFF,TGTGCCAGCAGTAGATTATGGGGACAGGGTTCCACTGAAGCTTTCTTT,TRBD1,TRBV27,.,TRBJ1-1
CAWSVGTPSLLDGYTF,TGTGCCTGGAGTGTCGGGACACCCTCTCTTTTGGATGGCTACACCTTC,.,TRBV30,.,TRBJ1-2
CASSFLGGNTEAFF,TGCGCCAGCAGCTTTTTGGGTGGAAACACTGAAGCTTTCTTT,.,TRBV5-1,.,TRBJ1-1
CASSDSQVLNTGELFF,TGTGCCAGCAGTGATAGTCAGGTCCTGAACACCGGGGAGCTGTTTTTT,.,TRBV6-1,.,TRBJ2-2
CASGLSASGSNEQFF,TGTGCTAGTGGTTTGTCGGCTAGCGGGAGTAATGAGCAGTTCTTC,TRBD2,TRBV12-5,.,TRBJ2-1
CASSYQGGGPGDTIYF,TGTGCCAGCAGTTACCAAGGCGGGGGACCTGGGGACACCATATATTTT,.,TRBV6-6,.,TRBJ1-3
CASSYDRDGLTDTQYF,TGTGCCAGCAGTTACGATCGGGACGGGCTCACAGATACGCAGTATTTT,.,TRBV6-2/TRBV6-3,.,TRBJ2-3
CASSLRALAGVTDTQYF,TGTGCCAGCAGTTTGAGGGCACTAGCGGGAGTCACAGATACGCAGTATTTT,TRBD2,TRBV12-3/TRBV12-4,.,TRBJ2-3
CASSDGGGRSSYEQYF,TGCGCCAGCAGCGACGGCGGGGGGCGAAGCTCCTACGAGCAGTACTTC,TRBD2,TRBV5-1,.,TRBJ2-7
CASSHPSGGGLERRYF,TGTGCCAGCAGCCATCCTAGCGGGGGGGGGCTGGAGCGCCGGTACTTC,TRBD2,TRBV3-1,once,TRBJ2-5
CASSRTSTDTQYF,TGTGCCAGCAGTCGGACTTCCACAGATACGCAGTATTTT,.,TRBV28,few,TRBJ2-3
CASSLQGAPTEAFF,TGTGCCAGCAGTTTACAGGGGGCGCCCACTGAAGCTTTCTTT,TRBD1,TRBV27,.,TRBJ1-1
CSARGYRQSNTGELFF,TGCAGTGCTAGGGGCTATAGACAGTCGAACACCGGGGAGCTGTTTTTT,.,TRBV20-1,once,TRBJ2-2
CASSDFGSPNIQYF,TGCGCCAGCAGCGATTTCGGGAGTCCAAACATTCAGTACTTC,.,TRBV5-1,.,TRBJ2-4
CATSPGELNYGYTF,TGTGCCACCAGCCCGGGAGAACTTAACTATGGCTACACCTTC,.,TRBV24-1,.,TRBJ1-2
CASTTRQTGALQPQHF,TGTGCCAGCACCACCCGACAGACAGGGGCCCTCCAGCCCCAGCATTTT,TRBD1,TRBV28,.,TRBJ1-5
CASSGLENTEAFF,TGTGCCAGCTCGGGATTGGAGAACACTGAAGCTTTCTTT,.,TRBV5-4,.,TRBJ1-1
CASSFSRGGTEAFF,TGTGCCAGCAGCTTCTCACGGGGTGGAACTGAAGCTTTCTTT,.,TRBV7-8,.,TRBJ1-1
CASSEAPPLVGGTQYF,TGTGCCAGCAGTGAAGCGCCTCCCCTGGTGGGAGGTACGCAGTATTTT,.,TRBV2,.,TRBJ2-3
CASSFQPLAGSYEQYF,TGCGCCAGCAGCTTCCAACCTTTAGCGGGCTCCTACGAGCAGTACTTC,TRBD2,TRBV5-1,.,TRBJ2-7
CASSLSVNTEAFF,TGTGCCAGCAGTTTATCGGTGAACACTGAAGCTTTCTTT,.,TRBV27,many,TRBJ1-1
CAWSDGTAEKLFF,TGTGCCTGGAGCGATGGGACCGCTGAAAAACTGTTTTTT,.,TRBV30,.,TRBJ1-4
CASTLRGDNEQFF,TGTGCCAGCACCCTAAGGGGGGACAATGAGCAGTTCTTC,.,TRBV5-8,few,TRBJ2-1
CASRTGMEETQYF,TGTGCCAGCAGAACCGGGATGGAAGAGACCCAGTACTTC,.,TRBV2,.,TRBJ2-5
CASSYSGGPTEAFF,TGTGCCAGCAGTTACTCGGGGGGACCCACTGAAGCTTTCTTT,.,TRBV6-5,.,TRBJ1-1
CAWSALLSEQYF,TGTGCCTGGAGTGCCCTTTTGAGCGAGCAGTACTTC,.,TRBV30,.,TRBJ2-7
CASSYSGTGVRAGELFF,TGTGCCAGCAGTTACTCCGGGACAGGGGTGCGTGCCGGGGAGCTGTTTTTT,TRBD1,TRBV6-5,.,TRBJ2-2